This T cell receptor beta chain was retrieved from a study of cytomegalovirus exposure and HLA in healthy donors. Profiled with immunoSEQ multiplex PCR; TCRdb holds only in-frame clones, not every one. In the table there are about 110,000 clones, approximately 85% of which are singletons. Concerning this clone: The antigen remains undetermined.

V lost 5 bases to trimming and J lost 3 bases, with 11 bases between them. The germline CDR1 and CDR2 sequences are SEHNR and FQNEAQ (reference sequence). The CDR3 length is 14 residues. General study points: Subsequent analysis of the approximately 120 validation repertoires found a tendency for first-cohort TCR clusters to co-occur. The study recorded over 150 TCR beta chains that were cytomegalovirus-associated.

This TCR was sampled from a woman between 18 and 30 years old in good health and CMV-seronegative. Sequencing used PBMCs. This rearrangement joins TRBV7-9 to TRBJ1-5; unclear D gene. DNA of the CDR3: TGTGCCAGCAGCCCCTTGAGTTCCAATCAGCCCCAGCATTTT. It translates to CASSPLSSNQPQHF.